Described below is a single TCR beta chain sequence and its context. The antigen is unknown. The data were produced by immunoSEQ multiplex PCR, yet TCRdb's version contains in-frame clones alone and is incomplete. Of some 98,000 clones detected, approximately 78% appear once; the ten largest clones hold approximately 30%. The data were obtained in a study of cytotoxic CD8 clonotypes in ibrutinib-treated CLL. Findings and limits, study-wide: Rare overall, public clonotypes shrank or held steady under therapy.

The CDR3 runs 14 residues. V shed 1 base and J 6 bases; nucleotides not matched to a gene: 7. In germline, CDR1 is GTSNPN, CDR2 SVGIG (reference sequence). This sequence joins TRBV30 and TRBJ2-7, with TRBD1 matching over 9 bases. The sample consisted of PBMCs, taken after 12 months of ibrutinib treatment. The source is a human donor with chronic lymphocytic leukemia. The CDR3 here is CAWSEGTGYGEQYF. CDR3 bases: TGTGCCTGGAGTGAAGGGACAGGGTACGGCGAGCAGTACTTC.